Listed below are T cell receptor beta chains from one sample, sequenced in a study of blood T cell repertoires in COVID-19. TCRdb keeps only in-frame clones here, not all; method: immunoSEQ multiplex PCR. The data show about 140,000 clones, approximately 86% seen once. Sequencing was done on a sample of peripheral blood. Receptor source: a woman aged 55-69 years with acute or convalescent COVID-19. CDR3s include the opening cysteine and the closing phenylalanine or tryptophan. The D gene is left open where the match is weak. The size of a clone is reported for some rows only, either as once, few or many, or as a class for expanded clones.

v_call: TRBV5-5; d_call: TRBD1; j_call: TRBJ1-5; clone_size: NA; cdr3_aa: CASSDRGGNQPQHF; cdr3_nt: TGTGCCAGCAGCGACAGGGGTGGCAATCAGCCCCAGCATTTT
v_call: TRBV9; d_call: TRBD1; j_call: TRBJ2-2; clone_size: NA; cdr3_aa: CASSVAGQLHPGELFF; cdr3_nt: TGTGCCAGCAGCGTAGCGGGACAGCTCCATCCCGGGGAGCTGTTTTTT
v_call: TRBV10-1; d_call: NA; j_call: TRBJ2-5; clone_size: once; cdr3_aa: CASSDGQTYQETQYF; cdr3_nt: TGCGCCAGCAGTGACGGACAGACCTATCAAGAGACCCAGTACTTC
v_call: TRBV7-9; d_call: NA; j_call: TRBJ2-7; clone_size: NA; cdr3_aa: CASSERGGEIYEQYF; cdr3_nt: TGTGCCAGCAGCGAGAGGGGGGGTGAGATCTACGAGCAGTACTTC
v_call: TRBV7-3; d_call: NA; j_call: TRBJ1-4; clone_size: NA; cdr3_aa: CASSLTRDTTNEKLFF; cdr3_nt: TGTGCCAGCAGCTTAACCCGGGACACAACTAATGAAAAACTGTTTTTT
v_call: TRBV5-4; d_call: TRBD2; j_call: TRBJ2-1; clone_size: once; cdr3_aa: CASSLPGPIAGQDRFF; cdr3_nt: TGTGCCAGCAGCTTGCCGGGACCAATAGCGGGCCAAGACCGGTTCTTC
v_call: TRBV29-1; d_call: NA; j_call: TRBJ1-2; clone_size: NA; cdr3_aa: CSVESIDNYGYTF; cdr3_nt: TGCAGCGTTGAGAGTATCGATAACTATGGCTACACCTTC
v_call: TRBV7-8; d_call: NA; j_call: TRBJ1-4; clone_size: few; cdr3_aa: CASSLALLPGFGNEKLFF; cdr3_nt: TGTGCCAGCAGCTTGGCCCTCCTTCCTGGGTTCGGGAATGAAAAACTGTTTTTT
v_call: TRBV20-1; d_call: NA; j_call: TRBJ1-2; clone_size: NA; cdr3_aa: CSASPGVDYTF; cdr3_nt: TGCAGTGCTTCTCCGGGGGTGGACTACACCTTC
v_call: TRBV3-1/TRBV3-2; d_call: TRBD1; j_call: TRBJ1-3; clone_size: NA; cdr3_aa: CASSHRTGGSGNTIYF; cdr3_nt: TGTGCCAGCAGCCATCGGACAGGGGGCTCTGGAAACACCATATATTTT
v_call: TRBV7-2; d_call: TRBD2; j_call: TRBJ2-7; clone_size: few; cdr3_aa: CASSLGGLAGPSLSGQYF; cdr3_nt: TGTGCCAGCAGCTTGGGGGGACTAGCGGGGCCCAGCCTCTCGGGGCAGTACTTC
v_call: TRBV5-1; d_call: NA; j_call: TRBJ1-1; clone_size: NA; cdr3_aa: CASSTGQLRGTEAFF; cdr3_nt: TGCGCCAGCAGCACCGGACAGTTACGGGGCACTGAAGCTTTCTTT
v_call: TRBV6-6; d_call: NA; j_call: TRBJ2-7; clone_size: NA; cdr3_aa: CASSVRTGTGEQYF; cdr3_nt: TGTGCCAGCAGCGTGAGAACAGGGACCGGGGAGCAGTACTTC
v_call: TRBV12-5; d_call: NA; j_call: TRBJ2-2; clone_size: NA; cdr3_aa: CASGHSTGELFF; cdr3_nt: TGTGCTAGTGGACACAGCACCGGGGAGCTGTTTTTT
v_call: TRBV12-3/TRBV12-4; d_call: NA; j_call: TRBJ1-1; clone_size: NA; cdr3_aa: CASSLQVEAFF; cdr3_nt: TGTGCCAGCAGTTTACAGGTTGAAGCTTTCTTT
v_call: TRBV19; d_call: TRBD1; j_call: TRBJ1-2; clone_size: NA; cdr3_aa: CASRLLSGQGGYGYTF; cdr3_nt: TGTGCCAGTAGACTACTCTCAGGACAGGGAGGCTATGGCTACACCTTC
v_call: TRBV5-4; d_call: TRBD2; j_call: TRBJ2-7; clone_size: few; cdr3_aa: CASTWEGEQYF; cdr3_nt: TGTGCCAGCACCTGGGAGGGCGAGCAGTACTTC
v_call: TRBV7-9; d_call: NA; j_call: TRBJ2-7; clone_size: NA; cdr3_aa: CASSLPGPGPEQYF; cdr3_nt: TGTGCCAGCAGCTTACCTGGGCCAGGGCCCGAGCAGTACTTC
v_call: TRBV6-5; d_call: TRBD1; j_call: TRBJ2-7; clone_size: NA; cdr3_aa: CASSNGDRVYEQYF; cdr3_nt: TGTGCCAGCAGCAATGGGGACAGGGTCTACGAGCAGTACTTC
v_call: TRBV20-1; d_call: NA; j_call: TRBJ1-1; clone_size: NA; cdr3_aa: CSASRTLEAFF; cdr3_nt: TGCAGTGCATCACGGACACTTGAAGCTTTCTTT
v_call: TRBV4-1; d_call: TRBD1; j_call: TRBJ1-5; clone_size: few; cdr3_aa: CASSQAPGGTSNQPQHF; cdr3_nt: TGCGCCAGCAGCCAAGCCCCAGGGGGGACTAGCAATCAGCCCCAGCATTTT
v_call: TRBV27; d_call: TRBD2; j_call: TRBJ2-2; clone_size: NA; cdr3_aa: CASSSAGGKNTGELFF; cdr3_nt: TGTGCCAGCAGTTCAGCGGGGGGGAAGAACACCGGGGAGCTGTTTTTT
v_call: TRBV11-2; d_call: TRBD1; j_call: TRBJ1-2; clone_size: NA; cdr3_aa: CASSLDLTGAYGYTF; cdr3_nt: TGTGCCAGCAGCTTAGATTTGACAGGGGCCTATGGCTACACCTTC
v_call: TRBV5-6; d_call: NA; j_call: TRBJ1-2; clone_size: NA; cdr3_aa: CASSLGAGAGYTF; cdr3_nt: TGTGCCAGCAGCTTGGGGGCAGGGGCCGGCTACACCTTC
v_call: TRBV19; d_call: TRBD2; j_call: TRBJ2-3; clone_size: NA; cdr3_aa: CASSSGGRTDTQYF; cdr3_nt: TGTGCCTCGTCGAGCGGGGGGCGCACAGATACGCAGTATTTT
v_call: TRBV6-5; d_call: TRBD1; j_call: TRBJ1-5; clone_size: few; cdr3_aa: CASSYGQGGNQPQHF; cdr3_nt: TGTGCCAGCAGTTACGGACAGGGCGGCAATCAGCCCCAGCATTTT
v_call: TRBV12-3/TRBV12-4; d_call: NA; j_call: TRBJ2-7; clone_size: NA; cdr3_aa: CASSLNRLHEQYF; cdr3_nt: TGTGCCAGCAGTTTAAATCGGTTACACGAGCAGTACTTC
v_call: TRBV16; d_call: TRBD2; j_call: TRBJ2-1; clone_size: NA; cdr3_aa: CASSQSAPSGGSNEQFF; cdr3_nt: TGTGCCAGCAGCCAATCGGCCCCTAGCGGGGGCTCAAATGAGCAGTTCTTC
v_call: TRBV5-4; d_call: NA; j_call: TRBJ1-1; clone_size: once; cdr3_aa: CASRDGGTTEAFF; cdr3_nt: TGTGCCAGCAGGGATGGGGGGACGACTGAAGCTTTCTTT
v_call: TRBV11-3; d_call: NA; j_call: TRBJ1-4; clone_size: NA; cdr3_aa: CASSHTRGGNEKLFF; cdr3_nt: TGTGCCAGCAGCCATACAAGGGGCGGAAATGAAAAACTGTTTTTT
v_call: TRBV18; d_call: TRBD1; j_call: TRBJ1-4; clone_size: NA; cdr3_aa: CASSSPGQGAEKLFF; cdr3_nt: TGTGCCAGCTCATCTCCGGGACAGGGGGCAGAAAAACTGTTTTTT
v_call: TRBV6-5; d_call: NA; j_call: TRBJ1-1; clone_size: NA; cdr3_aa: CASGENLNTEAFF; cdr3_nt: TGTGCCAGCGGGGAGAACTTGAACACTGAAGCTTTCTTT
v_call: TRBV7-2; d_call: NA; j_call: TRBJ1-1; clone_size: NA; cdr3_aa: CASSDIKFGDSGAEAFF; cdr3_nt: TGTGCCAGCAGCGACATTAAGTTTGGGGATTCAGGGGCGGAAGCTTTCTTT
v_call: TRBV28; d_call: NA; j_call: TRBJ2-6; clone_size: NA; cdr3_aa: CASPRPYSGANVLTF; cdr3_nt: TGTGCCAGCCCGCGTCCCTACTCTGGGGCCAACGTCCTGACTTTC
v_call: TRBV5-1; d_call: TRBD1; j_call: TRBJ2-1; clone_size: NA; cdr3_aa: CASSLRTGGDEQFF; cdr3_nt: TGCGCCAGCAGCTTGCGGACAGGGGGAGATGAGCAGTTCTTC
v_call: TRBV5-6; d_call: NA; j_call: TRBJ1-6; clone_size: NA; cdr3_aa: CASSLGGGFGVSPLHF; cdr3_nt: TGTGCCAGCAGCTTGGGAGGGGGATTCGGAGTTTCACCCCTCCACTTT
v_call: TRBV5-1; d_call: NA; j_call: TRBJ1-4; clone_size: NA; cdr3_aa: CASSLDGQGGEKLFF; cdr3_nt: TGCGCCAGCAGCTTGGATGGGCAGGGAGGGGAAAAACTGTTTTTT
v_call: TRBV19; d_call: NA; j_call: TRBJ1-4; clone_size: once; cdr3_aa: CASMQPGNNEKLFF; cdr3_nt: TGTGCCAGTATGCAGCCGGGGAATAATGAAAAACTGTTTTTT
v_call: TRBV3-1/TRBV3-2; d_call: NA; j_call: TRBJ1-2; clone_size: once; cdr3_aa: CASSQPPLYGYTF; cdr3_nt: TGTGCCAGCAGCCAACCCCCACTCTATGGCTACACCTTC
v_call: TRBV6-1; d_call: NA; j_call: TRBJ2-3; clone_size: NA; cdr3_aa: CASSENYPPGDTQYF; cdr3_nt: TGTGCCAGCAGTGAAAACTACCCTCCCGGGGATACGCAGTATTTT
v_call: TRBV6-5; d_call: NA; j_call: TRBJ1-1; clone_size: once; cdr3_aa: CASTRDTEAFF; cdr3_nt: TGTGCCAGCACGAGGGACACTGAAGCTTTCTTT
v_call: TRBV9; d_call: NA; j_call: TRBJ2-2; clone_size: NA; cdr3_aa: CASSVGGGANTGELFF; cdr3_nt: TGTGCCAGCAGCGTAGGTGGAGGGGCGAACACCGGGGAGCTGTTTTTT
v_call: TRBV28; d_call: NA; j_call: TRBJ1-2; clone_size: NA; cdr3_aa: CASSFSRIRVARSQGSGGYTF; cdr3_nt: TGTGCCAGCAGTTTTTCGAGGATCCGGGTCGCTAGGTCCCAAGGATCGGGAGGCTACACCTTC
v_call: TRBV7-9; d_call: NA; j_call: TRBJ1-5; clone_size: NA; cdr3_aa: CASSLQGGEQPQHF; cdr3_nt: TGTGCCAGCAGCTTACAGGGCGGGGAGCAGCCCCAGCATTTT
v_call: TRBV4-3; d_call: NA; j_call: TRBJ1-5; clone_size: NA; cdr3_aa: CASSQEPRGNQPQHF; cdr3_nt: TGCGCCAGCAGCCAAGAGCCCAGGGGTAATCAGCCCCAGCATTTT
v_call: TRBV5-1; d_call: NA; j_call: TRBJ1-2; clone_size: once; cdr3_aa: CASSLESNTHPLDYGYTF; cdr3_nt: TGCGCCAGCAGCTTGGAGTCCAACACCCATCCCTTGGACTATGGCTACACCTTC
v_call: TRBV5-4; d_call: TRBD1; j_call: TRBJ1-1; clone_size: once; cdr3_aa: CASSLTGAAFF; cdr3_nt: TGTGCCAGCAGCTTGACAGGGGCAGCTTTCTTT
v_call: TRBV4-1; d_call: NA; j_call: TRBJ1-6; clone_size: once; cdr3_aa: CASSQDAAGYNSPLHF; cdr3_nt: TGCGCCAGCAGCCAAGATGCAGCGGGCTATAATTCACCCCTCCACTTT
v_call: TRBV28; d_call: NA; j_call: TRBJ2-7; clone_size: NA; cdr3_aa: CASSVIMSSYEQYF; cdr3_nt: TGTGCCAGCAGTGTAATTATGAGCTCCTACGAGCAGTACTTC
v_call: TRBV19; d_call: NA; j_call: TRBJ1-2; clone_size: NA; cdr3_aa: CASSITVGYGYTF; cdr3_nt: TGTGCCAGTAGTATTACAGTTGGCTATGGCTACACCTTC
v_call: TRBV6-5; d_call: NA; j_call: TRBJ1-2; clone_size: NA; cdr3_aa: CASSRTPSYGYTF; cdr3_nt: TGTGCCAGCAGTCGGACACCCAGCTATGGCTACACCTTC
v_call: TRBV3-1/TRBV3-2; d_call: TRBD2; j_call: TRBJ2-7; clone_size: NA; cdr3_aa: CASSQYPASGGEQYF; cdr3_nt: TGTGCCAGCAGCCAATACCCGGCTAGCGGGGGTGAGCAGTACTTC
v_call: TRBV21-1; d_call: NA; j_call: TRBJ1-2; clone_size: NA; cdr3_aa: CASSPFGNIAYGYTF; cdr3_nt: TGTGCCAGCAGCCCGTTCGGGAACATAGCGTATGGCTACACCTTC
v_call: TRBV12-3/TRBV12-4; d_call: NA; j_call: TRBJ1-5; clone_size: many; cdr3_aa: CASSREDNQPQHF; cdr3_nt: TGTGCCAGCAGCCGGGAAGACAATCAGCCCCAGCATTTT
v_call: TRBV28; d_call: TRBD1; j_call: TRBJ2-7; clone_size: NA; cdr3_aa: CASSPQGTHYEQYF; cdr3_nt: TGTGCCAGCAGTCCACAGGGGACCCATTACGAGCAGTACTTC
v_call: TRBV19; d_call: NA; j_call: TRBJ1-5; clone_size: NA; cdr3_aa: CASSIKLGSGKTSNQPQHF; cdr3_nt: TGTGCCAGTAGTATAAAGCTAGGGTCAGGGAAGACTAGCAATCAGCCCCAGCATTTT
v_call: TRBV12-3/TRBV12-4; d_call: NA; j_call: TRBJ2-7; clone_size: NA; cdr3_aa: CASSLPTYEQYF; cdr3_nt: TGTGCCAGCAGCCTACCTACCTACGAGCAGTACTTC